Below, 11 T cell receptor beta chains from the same sample are listed, as sequenced in a study of response to subunit inactivated influenza vaccine. TCRdb independently ran MiXCR on the RT-PCR reads; one entry per CDR3 protein. The table lists a few hundred thousand distinct CDR3 sequences, 21% of them singletons. This sample comprised PBMCs from blood, obtained less than 22 months after vaccination. The receptors stem from a man aged 50 to 75 who received an inactivated influenza vaccine.

The V and J genes are TRBV28 and TRBJ2-5; no clear D gene. The CDR3 runs to 14 residues. The germline CDR1 and CDR2 sequences are MDHEN and SYDVKM. V lost 2 bases to trimming and J lost 0 bases, with 7 bases between them. CDR3 coding DNA: TGTGCCAGCAGTTTACGGCTAAACCAAGAGACCCAGTACTTC. Its translation is CASSLRLNQETQYF.

There are a few counts of this clonotype. V and J are TRBV5-5 and TRBJ1-6; D ambiguous. Per the germline V gene, CDR1 is SGHKS and CDR2 is YYEKEE (reference sequence). Trimming removed 1 base from V and 12 bases from J, with 14 bases in between. This CDR3 is built from 14 residues. This CDR3 is CASSLKGTQVPLHF. In DNA, the CDR3 is TGTGCCAGCAGCTTGAAAGGCACCCAAGTACCCCTCCACTTT. The variable domain in full, completed from reference TRBV5-5 and TRBJ1-6, reads DAGVTQSPTHLIKTRGQQVTLRCSPISGHKSVSWYQQVLGQGPQFIFQYYEKEERGRGNFPDRFSARQFPNYSSELNVNALLLGDSALYLCASSLKGTQVPLHFGNGTRLTVT.

This clonotype was seen ten or more times. This rearrangement joins TRBV6-2 or TRBV6-3 to TRBJ1-5, with TRBD1 identical over 7 bases. The junction had 8 bases not matched to a gene; V was cut back by 6 bases and J by 6 bases. Germline V gene data show CDR1 as MNHEY and CDR2 as SVGEGT. This CDR3 has 14 amino acids. CDR3 nucleotides: TGTGCCAGCAGCACCGACAGGGATTCTCAGCCCCAGCATTTT. Translation: CASSTDRDSQPQHF.

This chain links TRBV7-3 with TRBJ2-3; tentatively, D is TRBD2 (6 bases). The CDR3 length is 16 residues. Per germline, CDR1 SGHTA and CDR2 FQGTGA. Trimming removed 5 bases from V and 1 base from J, with 16 bases in between. Here the CDR3 reads CASSPNSGGGTDTQYF. DNA for the CDR3: TGTGCCAGCAGCCCCAATAGCGGAGGCGGCACAGATACGCAGTATTTT.

This clonotype was observed a few times. The chain couples TRBV10-3 to TRBJ2-2; perhaps TRBD2 as D (6 bases). The germline V gene encodes CDR1 ENHRY and CDR2 SYGVKD. This CDR3 spans 16 amino acids. V dropped 8 bases and J dropped 1 base, with 17 bases sitting between them. The CDR3 nucleotides are TGTGCCATCGGGGGACTCTTTAACCGGAACACCGGGGAGCTGTTTTTT. Its translation is CAIGGLFNRNTGELFF.

This clonotype was recorded a few times. The chain employs TRBV6-1 and TRBJ2-4, with 9 bases fitting TRBD1. Germline-derived CDR1 and CDR2 are MNHNS and SASEGT. V gave up 6 bases and J gave up 3 bases; unmatched junction bases: 18. The CDR3 runs to 19 residues. The DNA for the CDR3 is TGTGCCAGCAGCCTGCCCCGGACAGGGGATCAGAAGGACAAAAACATTCAGTACTTC. Its translation is CASSLPRTGDQKDKNIQYF.

V and J are TRBV4-1 and TRBJ2-7; either TRBD1 or TRBD2 may supply D (7 bases each). V was trimmed by 0 bases and J by 4 bases, leaving 13 bases between them. This CDR3 region has 15 residues. Germline V gives CDR1 MGHRA, CDR2 YSYEKL. The CDR3, as DNA: TGCGCCAGCAGCCAAGACAGGGGGGGCCCATACGAGCAGTACTTC. It translates to CASSQDRGGPYEQYF.

This clonotype has only a few counts. This chain joins TRBV12-3 or TRBV12-4 and TRBJ1-1; D is possibly TRBD1 (5 bases). V was cut by 6 bases and J by 1 base, with 12 bases left in between. This CDR3 has 14 residues. The CDR3 reads CASRGEAENTEAFF. Written as DNA, the CDR3 is TGTGCCAGCAGGGGGGAGGCAGAGAACACTGAAGCTTTCTTT.

The V call is TRBV7-2, the J call TRBJ1-4; 9 positions agree with TRBD1. Germline V gene data show CDR1 as SGHTA and CDR2 as FQGNSA. The V gene end was trimmed by 2 bases and the J gene end by 12 bases; junction bases not matched to a gene: 7. The CDR3 is made up of 14 amino acids. This chain's CDR3 is CASSLSRQGVELFF. CDR3 nucleotide sequence: TGTGCCAGCAGCTTATCCAGACAGGGGGTGGAACTGTTTTTT.

V usage is TRBV14 and J usage is TRBJ1-4, with D hard to call. The CDR3 spans 15 residues. Germline V gene lookup returns CDR1 SGHDN and CDR2 FVKESK. V was shortened by 4 bases and J by 6 bases, with 15 bases between the two germline ends. The CDR3 sequence: CASSPAGWSDEKLFF. Here the CDR3 DNA reads TGTGCCAGCAGCCCGGCGGGGTGGTCTGATGAAAAACTGTTTTTT.

The rearrangement links TRBV5-1 to TRBJ1-2; D uncertain. V lost 2 bases to trimming and J lost 0 bases, with 8 bases between them. The CDR3 spans 14 residues. CDR1 is SGHRS, CDR2 YFSETQ, per germline. The CDR3 loop reads CASSFGGSNYGYTF. In nucleotides, the CDR3 is TGCGCCAGCAGCTTTGGAGGATCTAACTATGGCTACACCTTC.